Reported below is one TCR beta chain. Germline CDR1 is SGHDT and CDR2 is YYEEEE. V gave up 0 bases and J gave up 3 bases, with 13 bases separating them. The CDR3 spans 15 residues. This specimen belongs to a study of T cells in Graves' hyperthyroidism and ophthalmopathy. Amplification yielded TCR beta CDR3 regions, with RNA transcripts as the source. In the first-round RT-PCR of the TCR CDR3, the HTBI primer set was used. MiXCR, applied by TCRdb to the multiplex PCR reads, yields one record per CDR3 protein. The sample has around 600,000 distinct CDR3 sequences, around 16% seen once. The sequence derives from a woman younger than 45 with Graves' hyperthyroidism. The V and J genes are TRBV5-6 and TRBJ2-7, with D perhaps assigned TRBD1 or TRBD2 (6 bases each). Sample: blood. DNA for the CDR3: TGTGCCAGCAGCTTGGGGGCGGGACACGGCTACGAGCAGTACTTC. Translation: CASSLGAGHGYEQYF.